The clone carrying this T cell receptor beta chain was picked up a small number of times. The target antigen is unknown. This sample stems from a study of molecular identifiers for immune sequencing clone quantification. Study-wide points: One million naive cells reportedly did not prevent detection of spiked Jurkat TCR RNA from one cell. Should identical TCR molecules share a barcode, the sizes of highly expanded clones could be underestimated.

Previously reported methods and listed TCR primers produced the bulk TCR libraries. TCRdb re-called the PCR reads with MiXCR, one entry per CDR3 protein. The sample has hundreds of thousands of distinct CDR3 sequences, 25% seen once; the top ten hold 0.78%. The CD8+CD4-CCR7+CD45RA+ phenotype defined the sorted naive CD8 T cells. Looked up from germline, CDR1 is MDHEN and CDR2 is SYDVKM. Trimming left V 7 bases short and J 5 bases short, with 14 bases between. The CDR3 runs to 13 residues. The gene calls are TRBV28 and TRBJ1-2; a possible D gene is TRBD1 (6 bases). This TCR came from a human donor in good health. Some libraries in this study had Jurkat cell RNA spiked in. Sample: naive CD8+ T cells from blood, with Jurkat cell RNA spiked in. As to subset: FACS-sorted CD8+CD4-CCR7+CD45RA+ naive T cells. The CDR3: CASILEGGYGYTF. Written as DNA, the CDR3 is TGTGCCAGCATCCTAGAAGGGGGGTATGGCTACACCTTC.